Below, 2 T cell receptor beta chains from the same sample are listed, as sequenced in a study of blood T cell repertoires in COVID-19. Sequencing was performed with immunoSEQ multiplex PCR; in TCRdb, only in-frame clones are kept and a portion is missing. Altogether about 170,000 clones are present, 70% to 80% being singletons, with the ten largest covering around a fifth. Specimen: PBMCs or T cells enriched from blood (not recorded which). The receptors originated from a woman in her 70s in a cohort exposed to, infected with or recovered from COVID-19 (not recorded which).

The V gene is TRBV6-2 or TRBV6-3, the J gene TRBJ1-4; D perhaps matches TRBD1 (6 bases). From germline, CDR1 is MNHEY and CDR2 SVGEGT. V lost 1 base and J lost 8, with 14 bases in between. The CDR3 runs 15 residues. CDR3 region: CASSYWGGLGEKLFF. In DNA form, the CDR3 reads TGTGCCAGCAGTTACTGGGGGGGCCTCGGGGAAAAACTGTTTTTT.

V is TRBV5-1 and J is TRBJ2-7, with a weak D call TRBD2 (6 bases). Germline V gives CDR1 SGHRS, CDR2 YFSETQ. V shed 5 bases and J shed 3 bases, with 12 bases lying between them. The CDR3 loop spans 13 amino acids. CDR3 loop: CASSRDFFYEQYF. For the CDR3, the DNA is TGCGCCAGCAGTCGGGACTTTTTCTACGAGCAGTACTTC.